A single sample gave rise to the 21 T cell receptor beta chains below, sequenced in a study of blood T cell repertoires in COVID-19. Measured with immunoSEQ multiplex PCR; TCRdb has only the in-frame clones, and not every one. The sample has about 150,000 clones; around 84% are singletons. Sequenced material: peripheral blood. These receptors were collected from a human donor in a cohort sampled during active COVID-19.

This chain links TRBV6-2 or TRBV6-3 with TRBJ1-1; perhaps TRBD1 as D (5 bases). Trimming cost V 0 bases and J 2 bases, with 13 bases left between them. The CDR3 consists of 16 residues. Germline V lookup: CDR1 MNHEY, CDR2 SVGEGT. CDR3 sequence reads: CASSYSRGLINTEAFF. The CDR3 DNA reads as TGTGCCAGCAGTTACTCGCGGGGCCTCATTAACACTGAAGCTTTCTTT.

This clone occurred once. V is TRBV28 and J is TRBJ2-3; TRBD1 agrees at 8 bases. Germline CDR1 and CDR2: MDHEN and SYDVKM. The CDR3 is 13 residues long. V lost 6 bases, J lost 1 base, and 0 bases stayed unmatched. The CDR3 is CASRDRGTDTQYF. Written as DNA, the CDR3 is TGTGCCAGCAGGGACAGGGGCACAGATACGCAGTATTTT.

The rearrangement links TRBV4-2 to TRBJ2-2; 8 bases are shared with TRBD1. CDR3 length equals 16 residues. The ends lost 2 bases at V and 1 base at J; junction bases unmatched: 3. The germline V gene encodes CDR1 LGHNA and CDR2 YNFKEQ. CDR3 region: CASSQQGQVNTGELFF. As DNA, the CDR3 is TGTGCCAGCAGCCAACAGGGACAGGTGAACACCGGGGAGCTGTTTTTT.

The chain combines TRBV27 with TRBJ2-5; D not certain. The CDR3 runs 15 residues. Germline V gene sequence: CDR1 MNHEY, CDR2 SMNVEV (reference sequence). V lost 8 bases and J lost 2, with 18 bases in between. CDR3 protein: CASSLGRQTQETQYF. Written as DNA, the CDR3 is TGTGCCAGCTCTTTAGGTAGGCAGACACAAGAGACCCAGTACTTC.

This chain uses TRBV28 with TRBJ2-7; TRBD1 matches 7 bases. J lost 2 bases, V lost 6 bases, and 1 base had no gene match. Germline V gene lookup returns CDR1 MDHEN and CDR2 SYDVKM. CDR3 length: 12 residues. This CDR3 reads CASSQGAYEQYF. CDR3 in DNA: TGTGCCAGCAGCCAGGGGGCCTACGAGCAGTACTTC.

This clone came up a few times. The genes are TRBV9 and TRBJ2-1, with 11 positions matching TRBD2. J lost 10 bases, V lost 2 bases, and 2 bases had no gene match. The CDR3 consists of 13 residues. CDR1 is SGDLS and CDR2 is YYNGEE in the germline V gene. The CDR3 here is CASSVRLAGEQFF. The CDR3 DNA reads as TGTGCCAGCAGCGTTAGACTAGCGGGGGAGCAGTTCTTC.

This chain links TRBV6-5 with TRBJ2-7, with 10 bases that match TRBD1. The CDR3 runs 13 residues. The germline V gene encodes CDR1 MNHEY and CDR2 SVGAGI. The ends lost 11 bases at V and 1 base at J; junction bases unmatched: 5. CDR3 loop: CAGGQGTSYEQYF. The CDR3 DNA follows: TGTGCCGGGGGACAGGGGACTTCCTACGAGCAGTACTTC.

The rearrangement uses TRBV7-2 and TRBJ2-3; TRBD2 matches at 12 bases. The CDR3 covers 17 residues. With V trimmed by 1 base and J by 6 bases, 8 bases remained unmatched. CDR1 is SGHTA and CDR2 is FQGNSA in the germline V gene. CDR3 in amino acids: CASSLEAPSGGADTQYF. CDR3 DNA: TGTGCCAGCAGCTTAGAGGCGCCTAGCGGGGGGGCGGATACGCAGTATTTT.

The chain uses TRBV20-1 and TRBJ1-1; D ambiguous. CDR3 size: 14 residues. Trimming left V 3 bases short and J 4 bases short, with 15 bases between. From germline, CDR1 is DFQATT and CDR2 SNEGSKA (reference sequence). The DNA for the CDR3 is TGCAGTGCTAGTGGAAACTCTAGAGGCACTGAAGCTTTCTTT. It codes for CSASGNSRGTEAFF.

This chain links TRBV5-4 with TRBJ2-3; 9 positions agree with TRBD2. Germline trimming cut 0 bases from V and 6 bases from J; bases unmatched to any gene: 8. Germline V CDR1 and CDR2: SGHNT, YYREEE (reference sequence). The CDR3 length is 16 residues. CDR3 in DNA: TGTGCCAGCAGCTTGGCCGGCGGGGGGGCCTGGGATACGCAGTATTTT. Protein product: CASSLAGGGAWDTQYF. Complete variable domain (other parts from reference TRBV5-4 and TRBJ2-3): ETGVTQSPTHLIKTRGQQVTLRCSSQSGHNTVSWYQQALGQGPQFIFQYYREEENGRGNFPPRFSGLQFPNYSSELNVNALELDDSALYLCASSLAGGGAWDTQYFGPGTRLTVL.

The chain has TRBV5-4 and TRBJ2-4; the match to TRBD1 covers 8 bases. The trim removed 2 bases at V and 8 bases at J, leaving 6 bases unmatched. The CDR3 totals 14 residues. The V gene's germline CDR1 is SGHNT and CDR2 YYREEE (reference sequence). This CDR3 is CASSFLDRGDIQYF. The DNA for the CDR3 is TGTGCCAGCAGCTTCCTTGACAGGGGTGACATTCAGTACTTC.

This clone occurred once. The chain's CDR3 is CASSQDLKGTSGAEQYV. The CDR3 DNA follows: TGTGCCAGCAGCCAAGATCTGAAGGGGACTAGCGGGGCCGAGCAGTACGTC. V and J are TRBV4-2 and TRBJ2-7, with 13 nucleotides matching TRBD2. The germline V gene has CDR1 LGHNA and CDR2 YNFKEQ. V gave up 0 bases and J gave up 6 bases; unmatched junction bases: 8. This CDR3 is 17 amino acids long.

This chain joins TRBV24-1 and TRBJ2-7, with D possibly TRBD1 on 6 matching bases. This CDR3 has 14 residues. V lost 3 bases to trimming and J lost 2 bases, with 10 bases between them. Germline V gene lookup returns CDR1 KGHDR and CDR2 SFDVKD. The DNA of the CDR3 is TGTGCCACCAGTGATGGGACATTACCCTACGAGCAGTACTTC. This encodes CATSDGTLPYEQYF.

The rearrangement joins TRBV12-3 or TRBV12-4 to TRBJ2-7; perhaps TRBD2 as D (5 bases). The CDR3 has 13 amino acids. With 3 bases removed from V and 4 bases from J, the gap between germline ends came to 10 bases. Here the CDR3 DNA reads TGTGCCAGCAGTTTTGGACTGAGATACGAGCAGTACTTC. It encodes CASSFGLRYEQYF.

The chain uses TRBV9 and TRBJ2-3, with 8 bases identical to TRBD2. Losses at the gene ends were 3 bases for V and 1 base for J; bases not matched to a gene: 7. CDR3 length: 16 amino acids. CDR1 is SGDLS and CDR2 is YYNGEE in the germline V gene. The CDR3 spells CASSGGAGVGTDTQYF. The CDR3 coding sequence is TGTGCCAGCAGCGGGGGAGCGGGAGTGGGCACAGATACGCAGTATTTT. Drawing the rest from reference TRBV9 and TRBJ2-3, the complete variable domain is DSGVTQTPKHLITATGQRVTLRCSPRSGDLSVYWYQQSLDQGLQFLIQYYNGEERAKGNILERFSAQQFPDLHSELNLSSLELGDSALYFCASSGGAGVGTDTQYFGPGTRLTVL.

V gene TRBV3-1 (or the pseudogene TRBV3-2) combines with J gene TRBJ2-7, with D possibly matching TRBD2 (6 bases). The germline V gene encodes CDR1 LGHDT and CDR2 YNNKEL (reference sequence). The CDR3 length is 18 residues. Trimming left V 3 bases short and J 1 base short, with 22 bases between. CDR3 protein: CASSHGPGGTVFSYEQYV. In DNA form, the CDR3 reads TGTGCCAGCAGCCATGGACCCGGCGGGACGGTTTTTTCCTACGAGCAGTACGTC.

The rearrangement uses TRBV30 and TRBJ1-1; 8 positions agree with TRBD1. The CDR3 consists of 16 residues. The germline V gene has CDR1 GTSNPN and CDR2 SVGIG (reference sequence). Trimming removed 1 base from V and 4 bases from J; junction bases left unmatched: 11. The CDR3 DNA is TGTGCCTGGAGTGGCGGGGCCAGGGGGCTGGTCACTGAAGCTTTCTTT. This translates into CAWSGGARGLVTEAFF.

The gene calls are TRBV6-2 or TRBV6-3 and TRBJ1-2; D ambiguous. The germline CDR1 and CDR2 sequences are MNHEY and SVGEGT. This CDR3 has 13 amino acids. With 5 bases removed from V and 7 bases from J, the gap between germline ends came to 14 bases. In DNA, the CDR3 is TGTGCCAGCAGTCATTCCGAGAGGTTTGGCTACACCTTC. This gives the protein CASSHSERFGYTF.

In its sample, this clone was seen a few times. The chain recombines TRBV6-5 with TRBJ2-1; TRBD2 agrees at 13 bases. The CDR3 totals 15 residues. Unmatched junction bases numbered 5, after V lost 6 bases and J lost 6 bases. The germline CDR1 and CDR2 sequences are MNHEY and SVGAGI. The chain's CDR3 is CASSQLAGGGNEQFF. DNA of the CDR3: TGTGCCAGCAGCCAACTAGCGGGAGGGGGCAATGAGCAGTTCTTC.

The V and J genes are TRBV18 and TRBJ1-4; D gene ambiguous. V lost 5 bases and J 8 bases, leaving 12 bases between the germline ends. CDR3 length equals 13 residues. Germline-derived CDR1 and CDR2 are KGHSH and LQKENI. CDR3 DNA sequence: TGTGCCAGCTCAGCTGGGCGGGAGGAAAAACTGTTTTTT. Its translation: CASSAGREEKLFF.

This clone was counted a few times. The genes are TRBV7-2 and TRBJ1-2; no reliable D call. Between the trimmed V and J ends, which lost 1 base and 4 bases, there was a span of 7 bases. The CDR3 is 13 residues long. Germline values: CDR1 SGHTA, CDR2 FQGNSA. In DNA, the CDR3 is TGTGCCAGCAGCTTAGAACGGAGCTATGGCTACACCTTC. Its protein product is CASSLERSYGYTF.